A single TCR beta chain is shown here with its context. This sample is part of a study of blood T cell repertoires in COVID-19. Overall study: Both acute and convalescent COVID-19 samples were obtained from the United States, Italy and Spain. Sources were T cells, B-cell-depleted T cells, or PBMCs; the material itself was cDNA or gDNA.

Germline CDR1 SGHTS, CDR2 YDEGEE. V shed 2 bases and J shed 4 bases, with 4 bases lying between them. The CDR3 has 11 amino acids. As originally analysed: Counts of nucleated cells, estimated from reference gene primer amplification, were obtained. Assay: immunoSEQ multiplex PCR; the TCRdb copy retains only in-frame clones and omits some. The D gene and trimming were derived from the DNA, and the V and J assignments and clone size from that table. The data hold under 150,000 clones, with around 80% observed a single time. Material for sequencing was peripheral blood. The rearrangement links TRBV5-8 to TRBJ2-7; D call uncertain. This receptor was taken from a human donor in a cohort sampled during active COVID-19. CDR3 region: CASSFTYEQYF. The CDR3 DNA is TGTGCCAGCAGCTTTACTTACGAGCAGTACTTC.